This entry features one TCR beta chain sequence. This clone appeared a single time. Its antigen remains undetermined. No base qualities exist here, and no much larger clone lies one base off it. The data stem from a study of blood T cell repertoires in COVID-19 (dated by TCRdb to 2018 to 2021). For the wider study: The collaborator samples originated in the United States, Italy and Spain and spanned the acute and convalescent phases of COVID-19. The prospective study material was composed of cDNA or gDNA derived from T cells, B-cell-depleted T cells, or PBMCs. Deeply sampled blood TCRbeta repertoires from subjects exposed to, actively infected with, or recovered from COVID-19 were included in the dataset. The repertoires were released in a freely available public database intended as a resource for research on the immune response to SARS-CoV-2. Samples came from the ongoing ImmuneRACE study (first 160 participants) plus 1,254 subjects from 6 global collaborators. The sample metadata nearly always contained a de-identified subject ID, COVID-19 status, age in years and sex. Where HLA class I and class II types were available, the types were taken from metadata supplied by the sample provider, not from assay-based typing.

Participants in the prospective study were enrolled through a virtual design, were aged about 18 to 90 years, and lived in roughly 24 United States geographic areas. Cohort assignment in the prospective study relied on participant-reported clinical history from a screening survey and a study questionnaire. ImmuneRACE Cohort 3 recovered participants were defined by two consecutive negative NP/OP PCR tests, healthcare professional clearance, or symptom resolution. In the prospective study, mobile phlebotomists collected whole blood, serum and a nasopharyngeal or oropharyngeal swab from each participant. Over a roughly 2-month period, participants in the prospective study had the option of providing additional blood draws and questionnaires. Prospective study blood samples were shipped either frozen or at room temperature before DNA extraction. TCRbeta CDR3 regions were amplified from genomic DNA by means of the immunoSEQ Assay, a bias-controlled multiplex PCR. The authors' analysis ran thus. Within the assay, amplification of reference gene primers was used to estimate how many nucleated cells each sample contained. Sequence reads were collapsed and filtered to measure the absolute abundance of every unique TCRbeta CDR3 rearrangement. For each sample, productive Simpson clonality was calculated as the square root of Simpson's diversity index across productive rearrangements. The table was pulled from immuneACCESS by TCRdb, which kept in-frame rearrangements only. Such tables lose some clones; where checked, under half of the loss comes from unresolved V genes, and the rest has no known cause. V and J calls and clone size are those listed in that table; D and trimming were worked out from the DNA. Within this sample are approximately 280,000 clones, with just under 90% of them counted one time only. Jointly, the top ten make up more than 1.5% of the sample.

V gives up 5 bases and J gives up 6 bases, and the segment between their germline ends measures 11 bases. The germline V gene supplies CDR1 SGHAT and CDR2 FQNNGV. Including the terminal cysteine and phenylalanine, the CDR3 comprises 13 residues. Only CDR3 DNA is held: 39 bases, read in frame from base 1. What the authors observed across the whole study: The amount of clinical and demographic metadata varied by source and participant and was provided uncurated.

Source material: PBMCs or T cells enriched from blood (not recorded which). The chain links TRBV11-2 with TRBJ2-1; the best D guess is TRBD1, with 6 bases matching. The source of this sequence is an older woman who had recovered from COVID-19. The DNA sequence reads TGTGCCAGCAGCCGGACAGCTGCCAATGAGCAGTTCTTC. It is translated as CASSRTAANEQFF.